The T cell receptor (beta chain) described here comes from a study of control samples from healthy donors and cancer patients. This CDR3 is built from 14 residues. The germline V and J ends were trimmed by 5 bases and 3 bases, with 11 bases remaining between them. Germline V lookup: CDR1 PRHDT, CDR2 FYEKMQ (reference sequence). Profiling relied on immunoSEQ multiplex PCR, and the TCRdb table lists in-frame clones only, not all of them. The sample contains just over 50,000 clones, roughly 90% of which appear only once. Specimen: PBMCs. The TCR was taken from a middle-aged man with head and neck cancer. The chain employs TRBV13 and TRBJ2-1; D is perhaps TRBD1 or TRBD2 (5 bases each). The CDR3 loop reads CASSLRGGYNEQFF. CDR3 nucleotides: TGTGCCAGCAGCCTACGGGGCGGCTACAATGAGCAGTTCTTC.